The rows below give T cell receptor beta chains drawn from one sample of a study of cytomegalovirus exposure and HLA in healthy donors. The protocol was immunoSEQ multiplex PCR, while the TCRdb copy is restricted to in-frame clones and leaves out a portion. The sample contains 150,000 to 200,000 clones, about 86% of which appear only once. Sequenced: PBMCs. The source is a woman aged 25 to 39 in good health and CMV-seronegative. CDR3s include the opening cysteine and the closing phenylalanine or tryptophan. The D gene is left open where the match is weak. Clone size is given for some rows only: seen once, a few or many times, or a class if the clone is expanded.

15 TRBJ1-5 TRBD1 TRBV4-2 . CASSLKRDSLWPQHF TGTGCCAGCAGCCTTAAACGGGACAGTCTTTGGCCCCAGCATTTT
15 TRBJ2-1 TRBD1 TRBV6-5 . CASRPTGTGNNEQFF TGTGCCAGCAGACCTACCGGGACAGGGAACAATGAGCAGTTCTTC
13 TRBJ2-7 TRBD2 TRBV18 . CASSPAGGYEQYF TGTGCCAGCTCACCGGCGGGGGGATACGAGCAGTACTTC
14 TRBJ1-2 TRBD1 TRBV19 . CASSILGQGGGYTF TGTGCCAGTAGTATACTTGGACAGGGAGGAGGCTACACCTTC
16 TRBJ2-2 TRBD1 TRBV28 . CASGDPGTGSSGELFF TGTGCCAGCGGAGATCCTGGGACAGGGTCATCCGGGGAGCTGTTTTTT
14 TRBJ2-3 . TRBV27 . CASRGLDPTDTQYF TGTGCCAGCAGGGGGCTGGACCCCACAGATACGCAGTATTTT
14 TRBJ2-7 . TRBV7-8 . CASSRTGQGLEQYF TGTGCCAGCAGCCGAACAGGGCAGGGCCTCGAGCAGTACTTC
16 TRBJ1-2 . TRBV7-8 . CASSLSRATENYCYTF TGTGCCAGCAGCTTATCTCGCGCGACAGAAAACTATTGCTACACCTTC
13 TRBJ1-1 TRBD1 TRBV29-1 . CSVRTGANTEAFF TGCAGCGTCCGGACAGGGGCCAACACTGAAGCTTTCTTT
17 TRBJ1-4 TRBD1 TRBV9 . CASSVDTGGLVGEKLFF TGTGCCAGCAGCGTAGATACAGGGGGCTTGGTGGGTGAAAAACTGTTTTTT
13 TRBJ1-4 . TRBV28 . CASSLSINEKLFF TGTGCCAGCAGTTTATCCATTAATGAAAAACTGTTTTTT
15 TRBJ1-2 . TRBV13 few CASSLAGSLVYGYTF TGTGCCAGCAGCTTAGCAGGGTCGCTAGTCTATGGCTACACCTTC
14 TRBJ2-5 TRBD2 TRBV28 . CASSPRGGGETQYF TGTGCCAGCAGTCCCCGGGGGGGAGGCGAGACCCAGTACTTC
11 TRBJ2-7 . TRBV14 . CASSQAYEQYF TGTGCCAGCAGCCAAGCATACGAGCAGTACTTC
12 TRBJ1-5 . TRBV7-2 . CASSVPGEPRHF TGTGCCAGCAGCGTCCCGGGGGAACCCAGGCATTTT
14 TRBJ1-6 . TRBV4-3 . CASSQGAGDSPLHF TGCGCCAGCAGCCAAGGGGCAGGGGATTCACCCCTCCACTTT
13 TRBJ1-1 . TRBV21-1 . CASSTGEDTEAFF TGTGCCAGCAGTACAGGGGAGGACACTGAAGCTTTCTTT
19 TRBJ2-2 TRBD2 TRBV7-6 few CASSSARTSGGQNTGELFF TGTGCCAGCAGCTCAGCTCGGACTAGCGGGGGGCAGAACACCGGGGAGCTGTTTTTT
14 TRBJ2-7 . TRBV19 . CASSFGHLSYEQYF TGTGCCAGTAGTTTTGGACATCTTTCCTACGAGCAGTACTTC
15 TRBJ1-4 . TRBV15 few CATSRDSRVGEKLFF TGTGCCACCAGCAGAGATAGCAGGGTCGGTGAAAAACTGTTTTTT
12 TRBJ2-1 TRBD2 TRBV6-5 . CASSSTSGEQFF TGTGCCAGCAGTTCCACTAGCGGAGAGCAGTTCTTC